One sample yielded the 23 T cell receptor beta chains listed below, sequenced in a study of CD8 T cells in ankylosing spondylitis. Findings and limits, study-wide: About 8 highly homologous variants formed a TCR beta motif that appeared characteristic of ankylosing spondylitis blood.

These TCRs are of unknown antigen specificity. TCRdb called the 5' RACE reads again in MiXCR, with one record for every CDR3 protein. This sample yields some 220,000 distinct CDR3 sequences, of which 6% to 8% are seen a single time; 13% to 15% belongs to the top ten. The specimen sequenced was blood, either unsorted or a sorted T cell fraction (not recorded which). Receptors originate from a male donor with ankylosing spondylitis.

Ten or more counts support this clonotype. The J gene is TRBJ2-1, the V gene TRBV4-3, with a possible D match to TRBD2 (5 bases). Germline CDR1 reads LGHNA; CDR2 reads YSLEER. The CDR3 is 15 amino acids. The germline V and J ends were trimmed by 0 bases and 3 bases, with 9 bases remaining between them. CDR3 sequence reads: CASSQDRDYYNEQFF. DNA for the CDR3: TGCGCCAGCAGCCAAGATCGAGACTACTACAATGAGCAGTTCTTC.

This clonotype occurred many times. This sequence joins TRBV7-2 and TRBJ2-2; D is undetermined. The CDR3 loop spans 12 amino acids. The germline V gene has CDR1 SGHTA and CDR2 FQGNSA. The V end lost 5 bases, the J end lost 4 bases, and 5 bases lay between the germline ends. The CDR3 reads CASSRGTGELFF. CDR3 coding DNA: TGTGCCAGCAGCCGTGGCACCGGGGAGCTGTTTTTT.

The sample holds many counts of this clonotype. The chain combines TRBV20-1 with TRBJ1-1; D ambiguous. CDR1 and CDR2 from the germline V gene are DFQATT and SNEGSKA (reference sequence). The V end lost 0 bases, the J end lost 2 bases, and 16 bases lay between the germline ends. The CDR3 is 16 residues long. The chain's CDR3 is CSARDLLVRTNTEAFF. The DNA for the CDR3 is TGCAGTGCTAGAGATCTCTTGGTTAGGACCAACACTGAAGCTTTCTTT.

This clonotype was recorded at least ten times. The V gene is TRBV4-3, the J gene TRBJ1-1; 10 bases match TRBD1. The J segment lost 4 bases and the V segment lost 2 bases, leaving 4 bases of the junction unmatched. The CDR3 is made up of 15 amino acids. The V gene's germline CDR1 is LGHNA and CDR2 YSLEER. CDR3 protein: CASSQLTGGLTEAFF. The DNA of the CDR3 is TGCGCCAGCAGCCAATTGACAGGGGGCCTCACTGAAGCTTTCTTT.

This clonotype has at least ten counts. The chain carries TRBV7-2 and TRBJ2-5; D might be TRBD1 (6 bases). The V gene's germline CDR1 is SGHTA and CDR2 FQGNSA. V was clipped by 5 bases and J by 1 base, with 14 bases between them. The CDR3 extends over 15 amino acids. CDR3: CASSGGQRIQETQYF. CDR3 DNA sequence: TGTGCCAGCAGCGGCGGACAGCGAATCCAAGAGACCCAGTACTTC.

This clonotype was detected a few times. CDR3 in amino acids: CASSSIGTGGDTQYF. The DNA for the CDR3 is TGCGCCAGCAGCTCAATTGGGACAGGAGGGGATACGCAGTATTTT. The J gene is TRBJ2-3, the V gene TRBV5-1, with 8 bases that match TRBD1. This CDR3 spans 15 amino acids. The trim removed 3 bases at V and 6 bases at J, leaving 9 bases unmatched. CDR1 is SGHRS, CDR2 YFSETQ, per germline. Variable domain in full (rest from reference TRBV5-1 and TRBJ2-3): KAGVTQTPRYLIKTRGQQVTLSCSPISGHRSVSWYQQTPGQGLQFLFEYFSETQRNKGNFPGRFSGRQFSNSRSEMNVSTLELGDSALYLCASSSIGTGGDTQYFGPGTRLTVL.

This clonotype was seen repeatedly, ten times or more. The chain employs TRBV25-1 and TRBJ2-5, with 8 bases fitting TRBD2. Germline V CDR1 and CDR2: MGHDK, SYGVNS. Trimming cost V 3 bases and J 5 bases; bases outside gene matches: 17. This CDR3 comprises 18 residues. CDR3 nucleotide sequence: TGTGCCAGCAGTGACCCCCGGGGGGGACTAGTCCCTCGGGAGACCCAGTACTTC. Residues: CASSDPRGGLVPRETQYF.

This clonotype was detected many times. The V gene is TRBV6-5, the J gene TRBJ1-2; D is undetermined. V lost 0 bases and J lost 4, with 12 bases in between. The germline V gene has CDR1 MNHEY and CDR2 SVGAGI. CDR3 length equals 15 residues. The CDR3 protein is CASSYSSSRSYGYTF. For the CDR3, the DNA is TGTGCCAGCAGTTACTCGAGTAGTCGGAGCTATGGCTACACCTTC.

This clonotype was counted only a few times. This chain links TRBV11-2 with TRBJ2-3; 9 bases are a match to TRBD2. Germline CDR1 SGHAT, CDR2 FQNNGV. The length of the CDR3 is 17 residues. V was pared by 4 bases and J by 3 bases, with 11 bases of the junction left unmatched. CDR3 loop: CASSSVVAGGGTDTQYF. DNA of the CDR3: TGTGCCAGCAGCTCCGTAGTGGCGGGGGGGGGTACAGATACGCAGTATTTT.

The chain employs TRBV29-1 and TRBJ2-1, with TRBD2 matching 9 bases. CDR1 and CDR2 from the germline V gene are SQVTM and ANQGSEA. The CDR3 runs 14 residues. V was pared by 6 bases and J by 1 base, with 4 bases of the junction left unmatched. CDR3 sequence: CSVGAGGSYNEQFF. The CDR3 region has the DNA TGCAGCGTCGGAGCGGGAGGTTCCTACAATGAGCAGTTCTTC.

This clonotype was recorded many times. The chain uses TRBV5-1 and TRBJ1-1; D is unresolved. Germline V lookup: CDR1 SGHRS, CDR2 YFSETQ. The CDR3 length is 15 residues. Trimming took off 0 bases at V and 3 bases at J, with 12 bases between the two ends. CDR3 in amino acids: CASSLDPAEDTEAFF. CDR3 coding DNA: TGCGCCAGCAGCTTGGACCCGGCTGAGGACACTGAAGCTTTCTTT. Based on the CDR3 plus reference TRBV5-1 and TRBJ1-1, the full variable domain is KAGVTQTPRYLIKTRGQQVTLSCSPISGHRSVSWYQQTPGQGLQFLFEYFSETQRNKGNFPGRFSGRQFSNSRSEMNVSTLELGDSALYLCASSLDPAEDTEAFFGQGTRLTVV.

This chain joins TRBV5-6 and TRBJ2-7; 12 positions match TRBD1. With V trimmed by 2 bases and J by 6 bases, 9 bases remained unmatched. The CDR3 is 16 residues long. Germline V gene sequence: CDR1 SGHDT, CDR2 YYEEEE. The CDR3 sequence is CASSFLSGQGAGEQYF. CDR3 in DNA: TGTGCCAGCAGCTTTTTGTCGGGACAGGGGGCAGGCGAGCAGTACTTC.

There are many counts of this clonotype. The chain combines TRBV4-1 with TRBJ1-1; the D gene is possibly TRBD1 (6 bases). Germline CDR1 reads MGHRA; CDR2 reads YSYEKL. Trimming stripped 2 bases from V and 7 bases from J, with 11 bases between. The CDR3 has 13 amino acids. The CDR3 protein is CASSQTTGIEAFF. In DNA, the CDR3 is TGCGCCAGCAGCCAAACGACAGGAATTGAAGCTTTCTTT.

Ten or more counts support this clonotype. The chain recombines TRBV6-1 with TRBJ2-7, with a possible D match to TRBD2 (6 bases). CDR1 and CDR2 (germline): MNHNS, SASEGT. V was pared by 6 bases and J by 0 bases, with 15 bases between. CDR3 length: 15 residues. This CDR3 is CASRNTRGNSYEQYF. In DNA, the CDR3 is TGTGCCAGCAGAAACACCCGGGGGAACTCCTACGAGCAGTACTTC.

This clonotype was counted at least ten times. The V call is TRBV7-2, the J call TRBJ2-3, with no clear D. Germline CDR1 SGHTA, CDR2 FQGNSA. This CDR3 has 14 residues. V lost 0 bases and J lost 6, with 10 bases in between. The CDR3 here is CASSLARSGDTQYF. The CDR3 DNA follows: TGTGCCAGCAGCTTAGCTCGCTCCGGGGATACGCAGTATTTT.

This clonotype was counted at least ten times. At one boundary the junction diverges from the germline segment, which might be a read error. The V call is TRBV7-7, the J call TRBJ2-1; D unclear. The germline V gene has CDR1 SSHAT and CDR2 FNYEAQ (reference sequence). This CDR3 region has 12 residues. The CDR3 sequence is CASSLIGKEQFF. CDR3 in DNA: TGTGCTAGCAGCTTAATCGGCAAGGAGCAGTTCTTC.

This clonotype appeared a few times. The chain recombines TRBV4-2 with TRBJ2-1; 8 bases map to TRBD1. The CDR3 loop spans 16 amino acids. From germline, CDR1 is LGHNA and CDR2 YNFKEQ. After removal of 4 bases from V and 5 bases from J, the junction contained 10 bases not matched to a gene. CDR3 amino acids: CASSRTPDRVNNEQFF. Written as DNA, the CDR3 is TGTGCCAGCAGCCGCACCCCGGACAGGGTGAACAATGAGCAGTTCTTC.

This clonotype has at least ten counts. J is TRBJ2-2 and V is TRBV2; D gene unclear. V was trimmed by 6 bases and J by 7 bases, leaving 6 bases between them. Germline V gene data show CDR1 as SNHLY and CDR2 as FYNNEI. CDR3 length: 11 residues. CDR3 amino acids: CASRISGELFF. DNA of the CDR3: TGTGCCAGCAGAATTAGCGGGGAGCTGTTTTTT.

This clonotype was counted many times. The CDR3 DNA reads as TGTGCCAGCAGCCACCCCTCCTACAATGAGCAGTTCTTC. This translates into CASSHPSYNEQFF. J is TRBJ2-1 and V is TRBV7-9; no clear D gene. There are 13 residues in the CDR3. From germline, CDR1 is SEHNR and CDR2 FQNEAQ (reference sequence). Trimming shortened V by 5 bases and J by 0 bases, and 5 bases separated the two germline ends.

The table lists this clonotype with many counts. The chain joins TRBV3-1 to TRBJ2-2; possibly TRBD1 for D (5 bases). V was shortened by 3 bases and J by 2 bases, with 10 bases between the two germline ends. CDR1 and CDR2 (germline): LGHDT, YNNKEL (reference sequence). CDR3 length: 15 residues. CDR3 amino acids: CASSHWGLNTGELFF. The CDR3 DNA reads as TGTGCCAGCAGCCATTGGGGCTTAAACACCGGGGAGCTGTTTTTT.

Many counts were recorded for this clonotype. The chain combines TRBV4-2 with TRBJ1-5; possibly TRBD1 for D (6 bases). Trimming pared 0 bases from V and 4 bases from J, leaving 7 bases between. CDR1 and CDR2 from the germline V gene are LGHNA and YNFKEQ. This CDR3 spans 14 amino acids. The CDR3 spells CASSQEDRNQPQHF. As DNA, the CDR3 is TGTGCCAGCAGCCAAGAAGACAGGAATCAGCCCCAGCATTTT.

This clonotype was observed at least ten times. The V and J genes are TRBV2 and TRBJ1-4; the D gene is possibly TRBD1 (5 bases). The ends were cut back, 4 bases at V and 8 bases at J, with 11 bases in the middle. CDR3 size: 13 residues. The germline CDR1 and CDR2 sequences are SNHLY and FYNNEI. The chain's CDR3 is CASSGLGVEKLFF. The CDR3 DNA sequence: TGTGCCAGCAGTGGATTGGGGGTCGAAAAACTGTTTTTT. The full variable domain, rest sourced from reference TRBV2 and TRBJ1-4, is EPEVTQTPSHQVTQMGQEVILRCVPISNHLYFYWYRQILGQKVEFLVSFYNNEISEKSEIFDDQFSVERPDGSNFTLKIRSTKLEDSAMYFCASSGLGVEKLFFGSGTQLSVL.

There are many counts of this clonotype. As DNA, the CDR3 is TGTGCCAGCAGTTTAAGCGGGCCCGGGGAGCTGTTTTTT. Protein: CASSLSGPGELFF. J is TRBJ2-2 and V is TRBV7-6; maybe TRBD2 (6 bases). The CDR3 loop spans 13 amino acids. V was pared by 6 bases and J by 6 bases, with 11 bases between. CDR1 is SGHVS, CDR2 FNYEAQ, per germline.